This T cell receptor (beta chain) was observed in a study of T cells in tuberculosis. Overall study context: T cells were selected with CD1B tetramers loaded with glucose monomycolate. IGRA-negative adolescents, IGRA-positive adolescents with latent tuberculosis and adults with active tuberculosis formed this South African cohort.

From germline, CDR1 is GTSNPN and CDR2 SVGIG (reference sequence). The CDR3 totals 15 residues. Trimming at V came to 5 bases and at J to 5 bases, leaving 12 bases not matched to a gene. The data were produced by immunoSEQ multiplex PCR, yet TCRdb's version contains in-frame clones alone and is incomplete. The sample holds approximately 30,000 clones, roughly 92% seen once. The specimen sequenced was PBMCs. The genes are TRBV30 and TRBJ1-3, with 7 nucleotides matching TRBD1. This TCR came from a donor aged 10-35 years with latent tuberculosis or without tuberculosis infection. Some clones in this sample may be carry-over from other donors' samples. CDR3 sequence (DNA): TGTGCCTGGGTTCTCCCAGAGGGGGCTAGAAACACCATATATTTT. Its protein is CAWVLPEGARNTIYF.